Presented here are 6 T cell receptor beta chains from one specimen sequenced in a study of control samples from healthy donors and cancer patients. Produced via immunoSEQ multiplex PCR; TCRdb's table is partial and in-frame only. The sample contains about 120,000 clones, less than 90% of which appear only once. The sequenced material came from blood. The receptors were sampled from a man aged 18 to 29 in good health.

The chain joins TRBV3-1 (or the pseudogene TRBV3-2) to TRBJ2-2, with D hard to call. The ends were cut back, 4 bases at V and 0 bases at J, with 24 bases in the middle. The CDR3 contains 20 residues. In germline, CDR1 is LGHDT, CDR2 YNNKEL (reference sequence). The CDR3 coding sequence is TGTGCCAGCAGCCCCCAAGAGGAGCGCCCCAATTCAACGAACACCGGGGAGCTGTTTTTT. Protein product: CASSPQEERPNSTNTGELFF.

The V gene is TRBV6-6, the J gene TRBJ2-5, with D unresolved. V lost 0 bases to trimming and J lost 5 bases, with 7 bases between them. The CDR3 is 13 residues long. The germline gives CDR1 MNHNY, CDR2 SVGAGI (reference sequence). CDR3 sequence: CASSYSETETQYF. The CDR3, as DNA: TGTGCCAGCAGTTACTCGGAGACGGAGACCCAGTACTTC.

The genes are TRBV5-1 and TRBJ1-4; 7 bases align to TRBD1. The CDR3 runs 16 residues. Unmatched junction bases numbered 10, after V lost 5 bases and J lost 3 bases. Germline values: CDR1 SGHRS, CDR2 YFSETQ. CDR3 bases: TGCGCCAGCAGTAAGACCGACAGGGAGCCTAATGAAAAACTGTTTTTT. As protein: CASSKTDREPNEKLFF.

V usage is TRBV9 and J usage is TRBJ2-3; D may be TRBD2 (5 bases). The CDR3 is 14 residues long. Germline V lookup: CDR1 SGDLS, CDR2 YYNGEE. The V gene lost 0 bases and the J gene lost 6 bases, with 11 bases spanning the gap. CDR3 region: CASSVVWGADTQYF. The CDR3 DNA sequence: TGTGCCAGCAGCGTAGTATGGGGAGCTGATACGCAGTATTTT.

The V gene is TRBV23-1, the J gene TRBJ2-7; TRBD1 aligns across 9 bases. TRBV23-1 is reported as an ORF; its role is uncertain. V shed 6 bases and J 3 bases; nucleotides not matched to a gene: 6. The CDR3 contains 14 residues. CDR3 nucleotide sequence: TGCGCCAGCAGCGAATGGGACAGGGTCTACGAGCAGTACTTC. Translation gives CASSEWDRVYEQYF.

The J gene is TRBJ2-1, the V gene TRBV19; D perhaps matches TRBD2 (5 bases). This CDR3 is built from 16 residues. V was clipped by 3 bases and J by 10 bases, with 22 bases between them. Germline V gene sequence: CDR1 LNHDA, CDR2 SQIVND (reference sequence). The CDR3, as DNA: TGTGCCAGTAGTATCCCAGAGATGGACGGCCGGAGGGAGCAGTTCTTC. As protein: CASSIPEMDGRREQFF.